The 10 T cell receptor beta chains reported below all come from one sample, sequenced in a study of cytomegalovirus exposure and HLA in healthy donors. PCR employed 60 Vbeta and 13 Jbeta primers. Generated by immunoSEQ multiplex PCR, the TCRdb table keeps only in-frame clones and is missing some. The sample yields about 90,000 clones, less than 80% seen once. The sample was PBMCs. The receptors stem from a man aged 30 to 39 in good health and CMV-seronegative.

The chain uses TRBV4-3 and TRBJ1-1; D ambiguous. CDR3 length: 12 amino acids. Between the trimmed V and J ends, which lost 5 bases and 4 bases, there was a span of 8 bases. From germline, CDR1 is LGHNA and CDR2 YSLEER. CDR3 nucleotides: TGCGCCAGCAGCGAGGAAGGCACTGAAGCTTTCTTT. As protein: CASSEEGTEAFF.

The chain carries TRBV10-1 and TRBJ1-2; D call uncertain. The V and J ends lost 3 bases and 3 bases respectively, with 17 bases between them. In germline, CDR1 is WNHNN, CDR2 SYGVQD (reference sequence). The CDR3 totals 16 residues. The CDR3 nucleotides read TGCGCCAGCAGTGACAGGCCCCCGGCACACTACTATGGCTACACCTTC. This codes for CASSDRPPAHYYGYTF.

The chain links TRBV29-1 to TRBJ1-1; TRBD1 matches at 12 bases. V shed 5 bases and J 4 bases; nucleotides not matched to a gene: 8. The CDR3 runs to 15 residues. Looked up from germline, CDR1 is SQVTM and CDR2 is ANQGSEA. The CDR3 nucleotides read TGCAGCGTTAGTGGACCGGGACAGGGGGCCACTGAAGCTTTCTTT. Translated, it gives CSVSGPGQGATEAFF. Supplemented by reference TRBV29-1 and TRBJ1-1, the full variable domain reads SAVISQKPSRDICQRGTSLTIQCQVDSQVTMMFWYRQQPGQSLTLIATANQGSEATYESGFVIDKFPISRPNLTFSTLTVSNMSPEDSSIYLCSVSGPGQGATEAFFGQGTRLTVV.

The chain carries TRBV5-1 and TRBJ1-4; 9 bases are shared with TRBD1. CDR3 length: 16 residues. Germline V gene sequence: CDR1 SGHRS, CDR2 YFSETQ. J gave up 8 bases and V 0 bases, and 8 bases lay outside the gene matches. CDR3: CASSLAGDRVGEKLFF. Written as DNA, the CDR3 is TGCGCCAGCAGCTTGGCCGGGGACAGGGTTGGGGAAAAACTGTTTTTT.

The chain carries TRBV7-9 and TRBJ2-5, with 9 bases that match TRBD2. The CDR3 spans 14 residues. Germline-derived CDR1 and CDR2 are SEHNR and FQNEAQ (reference sequence). Trimming took 5 bases from V and 4 from J; bases not matched to a gene: 5. The DNA for the CDR3 is TGTGCCAGCAGCCCGACTAGCGGCCTAGAGACCCAGTACTTC. Translating gives CASSPTSGLETQYF.

This clone was picked up one time. The gene calls are TRBV5-1 and TRBJ2-5; D is ambiguous. Trimming pared 5 bases from V and 2 bases from J, leaving 13 bases between. Germline-derived CDR1 and CDR2 are SGHRS and YFSETQ. The length of the CDR3 is 14 residues. CDR3 DNA sequence: TGCGCCAGCAGACTCAACAGTGCACAAGAGACCCAGTACTTC. It translates to CASRLNSAQETQYF.

This rearrangement joins TRBV18 to TRBJ2-3, with D possibly matching TRBD1 (6 bases). The V and J ends lost 4 bases and 0 bases respectively, with 11 bases between them. CDR1 and CDR2 from the germline V gene are KGHSH and LQKENI. The CDR3 is made up of 15 amino acids. The CDR3 coding sequence is TGTGCCAGCTCACGACAGGATACAAGCACAGATACGCAGTATTTT. It yields the protein CASSRQDTSTDTQYF.

The chain is built from TRBV19 and TRBJ1-5, with D maybe TRBD1 (5 bases). Deletions cut 5 bases from V and 6 bases from J, with 11 bases between. CDR1 and CDR2 (germline): LNHDA, SQIVND (reference sequence). CDR3 size: 13 residues. The CDR3 loop reads CASSWGVAQPQHF. The CDR3 nucleotides read TGTGCCAGTAGTTGGGGGGTCGCTCAGCCCCAGCATTTT.

The V and J genes are TRBV12-5 and TRBJ1-5; D unresolved. V lost 4 bases and J lost 5, with 9 bases in between. Germline assignment: CDR1 LGHNT and CDR2 FRNRAP. The CDR3 has 13 residues. The CDR3 sequence is CASGYDSDQPQHF. The CDR3 bases are TGTGCTAGTGGTTATGATTCGGATCAGCCCCAGCATTTT.

The V call is TRBV13, the J call TRBJ2-1; TRBD1 is a possible D gene (6 bases). There are 12 residues in the CDR3. The germline V gene has CDR1 PRHDT and CDR2 FYEKMQ (reference sequence). The V end lost 5 bases, the J end lost 9 bases, and 11 bases lay between the germline ends. The CDR3 reads CASSETGSEQFF. The CDR3, as DNA: TGTGCCAGCAGCGAAACAGGGAGTGAGCAGTTCTTC.